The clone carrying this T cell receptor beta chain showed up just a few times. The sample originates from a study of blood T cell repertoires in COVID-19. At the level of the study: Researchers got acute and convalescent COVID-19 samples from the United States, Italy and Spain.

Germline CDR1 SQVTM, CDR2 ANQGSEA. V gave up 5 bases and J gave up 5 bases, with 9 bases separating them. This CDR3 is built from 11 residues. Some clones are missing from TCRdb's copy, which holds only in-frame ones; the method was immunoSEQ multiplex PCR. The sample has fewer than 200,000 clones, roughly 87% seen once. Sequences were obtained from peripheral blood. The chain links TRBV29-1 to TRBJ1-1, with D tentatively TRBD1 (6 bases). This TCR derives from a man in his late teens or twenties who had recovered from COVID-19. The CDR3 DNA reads TGCAGCGTTCGAAGGGGGACTGAAGCTTTCTTT. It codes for CSVRRGTEAFF.